This T cell receptor (beta chain) was identified in a study of control samples from healthy donors and cancer patients. Data came from immunoSEQ multiplex PCR; TCRdb stores just in-frame clones and leaves some out. The table lists roughly 99,000 clones, roughly four fifths of them singletons, with approximately 2% in the top ten. Per the germline V gene, CDR1 is SNHLY and CDR2 is FYNNEI. CDR3 length: 17 residues. Deletions cut 6 bases from V and 0 bases from J, with 20 bases between. Sequencing input: blood. The rearrangement joins TRBV2 to TRBJ1-2, with D possibly matching TRBD1 (5 bases). This receptor was identified in a man in his 60s in good health. The CDR3 spells CASRGPVAGQTNYGYTF. In DNA, the CDR3 is TGTGCCAGCAGAGGGCCCGTTGCAGGGCAAACTAACTATGGCTACACCTTC.